The clone carrying this T cell receptor beta chain was seen many times. The CDR3 is 16 amino acids. Germline CDR1 and CDR2: SNHLY and FYNNEI. The ends lost 8 bases at V and 6 bases at J; junction bases unmatched: 18. The data were taken from a study of tumor-infiltrating lymphocytes in oesophageal squamous cell carcinoma. Using its own MiXCR run on the PCR reads, TCRdb lists one record per CDR3 protein. Of more than 15,000 distinct CDR3 sequences listed, over 40% were seen once; the top ten hold under 20%. The sequenced sample consisted of normal esophageal tissue next to the tumor. The clonotype comes from a female donor with esophageal squamous cell carcinoma. The chain links TRBV2 to TRBJ2-7; 8 nucleotides line up with TRBD1. CDR3 amino acids: CASSLGRTGGLSEQYF. In nucleotides, the CDR3 is TGTGCCAGCTCATTAGGTAGAACAGGGGGGCTGAGCGAGCAGTACTTC.